This TCR beta chain was retrieved from a study of T cells after yellow fever vaccination. MiXCR, applied by TCRdb to the 5' RACE reads, yields one record per CDR3 protein. The table has approximately 160,000 distinct CDR3 sequences, 9.3% seen once. This clonotype has just a few counts. Its antigen is not identified. General study findings and limits: Subsequent booster samples again held most clones from primary vaccination (roughly 95% CD4, about 86% CD8). Peaking faster, on day 5 versus 15, the secondary response was nonetheless weaker.

The ends were cut back, 1 base at V and 4 bases at J, with 18 bases in the middle. Germline CDR1 SGHAT, CDR2 FQNNGV. The CDR3 length is 17 residues. The chain uses TRBV11-2 and TRBJ2-3; D may correspond to TRBD1 or TRBD2 (6 bases each). This clonotype originated in a man aged 18-30 years who received the YFV17D yellow fever vaccine. This material consisted of CD8+ T cells sorted from PBMCs, taken 45 days after the yellow fever booster vaccination. CDR3 residues: CASSLAVLRRGADTQYF. The DNA of the CDR3 is TGTGCCAGCAGCTTAGCGGTCCTGAGGAGGGGGGCAGATACGCAGTATTTT.